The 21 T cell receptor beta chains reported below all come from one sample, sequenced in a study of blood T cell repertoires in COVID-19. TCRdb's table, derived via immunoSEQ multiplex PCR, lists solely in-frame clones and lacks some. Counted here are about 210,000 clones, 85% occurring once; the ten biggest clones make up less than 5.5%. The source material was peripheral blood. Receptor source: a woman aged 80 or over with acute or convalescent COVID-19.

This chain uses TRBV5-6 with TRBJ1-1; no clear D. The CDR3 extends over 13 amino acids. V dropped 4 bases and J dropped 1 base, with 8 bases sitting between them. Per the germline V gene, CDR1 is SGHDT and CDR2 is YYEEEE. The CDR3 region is CASSRPGNTEAFF. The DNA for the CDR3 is TGTGCCAGCAGCCGGCCAGGGAACACTGAAGCTTTCTTT.

Here the CDR3 reads CASSSWAILPEQYF. DNA for the CDR3: TGTGCCAGCAGCTCTTGGGCGATTCTCCCCGAGCAGTACTTC. V is TRBV5-4 and J is TRBJ2-7; D uncertain. This CDR3 region has 14 residues. Per the germline V gene, CDR1 is SGHNT and CDR2 is YYREEE (reference sequence). V dropped 3 bases and J dropped 6 bases, with 16 bases sitting between them.

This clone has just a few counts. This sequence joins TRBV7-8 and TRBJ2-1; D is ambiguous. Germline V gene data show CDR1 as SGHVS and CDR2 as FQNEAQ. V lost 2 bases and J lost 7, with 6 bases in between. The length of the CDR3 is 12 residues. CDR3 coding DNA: TGTGCCAGCAGCTTATGGCAGAATGAGCAGTTCTTC. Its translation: CASSLWQNEQFF.

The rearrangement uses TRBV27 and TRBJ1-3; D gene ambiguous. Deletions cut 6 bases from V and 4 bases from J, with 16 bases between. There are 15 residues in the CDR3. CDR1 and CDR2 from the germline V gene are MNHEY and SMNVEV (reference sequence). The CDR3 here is CASSAGPSPGNTIYF. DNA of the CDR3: TGTGCCAGCAGCGCAGGTCCCTCGCCCGGAAACACCATATATTTT.

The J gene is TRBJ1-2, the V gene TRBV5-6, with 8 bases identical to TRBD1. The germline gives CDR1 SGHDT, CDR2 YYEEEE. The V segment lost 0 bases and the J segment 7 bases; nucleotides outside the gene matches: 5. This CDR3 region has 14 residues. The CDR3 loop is CASSLAQGALGYTF. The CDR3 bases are TGTGCCAGCAGCTTGGCCCAGGGGGCGCTTGGCTACACCTTC. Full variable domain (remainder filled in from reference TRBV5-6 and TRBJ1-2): DAGVTQSPTHLIKTRGQQVTLRCSPKSGHDTVSWYQQALGQGPQFIFQYYEEEERQRGNFPDRFSGHQFPNYSSELNVNALLLGDSALYLCASSLAQGALGYTFGSGTRLTVV.

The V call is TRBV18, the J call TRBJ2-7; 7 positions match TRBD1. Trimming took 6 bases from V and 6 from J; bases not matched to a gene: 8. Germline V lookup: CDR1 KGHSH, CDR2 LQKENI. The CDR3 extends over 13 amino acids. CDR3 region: CASSPFSGGEQYF. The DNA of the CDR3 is TGTGCCAGCTCGCCTTTCTCAGGGGGCGAGCAGTACTTC.

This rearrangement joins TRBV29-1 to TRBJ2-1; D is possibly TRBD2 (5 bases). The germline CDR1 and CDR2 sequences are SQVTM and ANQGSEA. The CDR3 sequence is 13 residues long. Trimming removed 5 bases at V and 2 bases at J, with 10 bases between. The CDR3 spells CSVQGGTYNEQFF. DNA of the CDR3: TGCAGCGTTCAAGGAGGCACCTACAATGAGCAGTTCTTC.

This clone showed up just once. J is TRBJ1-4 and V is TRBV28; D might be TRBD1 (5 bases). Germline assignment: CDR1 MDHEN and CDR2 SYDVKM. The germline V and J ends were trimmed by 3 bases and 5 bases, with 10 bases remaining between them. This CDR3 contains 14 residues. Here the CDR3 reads CASSLEGLNEKLFF. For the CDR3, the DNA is TGTGCCAGCAGTTTGGAGGGGCTGAATGAAAAACTGTTTTTT. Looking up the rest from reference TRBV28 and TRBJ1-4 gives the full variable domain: DVKVTQSSRYLVKRTGEKVFLECVQDMDHENMFWYRQDPGLGLRLIYFSYDVKMKEKGDIPEGYSVSREKKERFSLILESASTNQTSMYLCASSLEGLNEKLFFGSGTQLSVL.

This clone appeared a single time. The CDR3 is CATSDPSRQGHRDEQFF. DNA for the CDR3: TGTGCCACCAGTGATCCTTCTCGACAGGGGCATCGAGATGAGCAGTTCTTC. This chain connects TRBV24-1 to TRBJ2-1, with TRBD1 identical over 8 bases. The CDR3 has 17 amino acids. Looked up from germline, CDR1 is KGHDR and CDR2 is SFDVKD. J gave up 8 bases and V 3 bases, and 14 bases lay outside the gene matches.

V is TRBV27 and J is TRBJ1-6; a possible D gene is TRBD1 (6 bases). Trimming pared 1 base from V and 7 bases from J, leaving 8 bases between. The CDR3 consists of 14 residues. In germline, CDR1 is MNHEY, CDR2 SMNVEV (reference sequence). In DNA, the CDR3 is TGTGCCAGCAGTTTATGGACAGAGAATTCACCCCTCCACTTT. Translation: CASSLWTENSPLHF.

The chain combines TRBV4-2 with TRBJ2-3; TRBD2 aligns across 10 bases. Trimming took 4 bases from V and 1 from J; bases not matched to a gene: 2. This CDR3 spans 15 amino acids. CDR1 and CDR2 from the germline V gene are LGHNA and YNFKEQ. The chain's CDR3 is CASSRGTSGTDTQYF. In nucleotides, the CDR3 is TGTGCCAGCAGCCGAGGGACTAGCGGCACAGATACGCAGTATTTT.

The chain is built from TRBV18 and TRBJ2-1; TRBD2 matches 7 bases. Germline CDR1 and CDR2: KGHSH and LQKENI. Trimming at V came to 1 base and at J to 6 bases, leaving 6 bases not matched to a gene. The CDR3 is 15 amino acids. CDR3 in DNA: TGTGCCAGCTCACCACAGAGCCTAGCGGCCAATGAGCAGTTCTTC. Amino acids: CASSPQSLAANEQFF.

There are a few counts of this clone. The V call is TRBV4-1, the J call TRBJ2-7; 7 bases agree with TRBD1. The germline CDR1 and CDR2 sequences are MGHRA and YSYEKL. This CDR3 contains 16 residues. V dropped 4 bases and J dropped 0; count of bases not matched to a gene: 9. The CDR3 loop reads CASSPEDRISSYEQYF. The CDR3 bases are TGCGCCAGCAGCCCCGAGGACAGGATCAGCTCCTACGAGCAGTACTTC.

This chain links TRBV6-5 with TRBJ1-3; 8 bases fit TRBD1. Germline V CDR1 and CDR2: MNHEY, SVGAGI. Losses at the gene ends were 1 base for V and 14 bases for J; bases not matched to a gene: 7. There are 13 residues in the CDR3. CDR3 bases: TGTGCCAGCAGTTACTTAGCGGACAGGGTAGTATATTTT. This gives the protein CASSYLADRVVYF.

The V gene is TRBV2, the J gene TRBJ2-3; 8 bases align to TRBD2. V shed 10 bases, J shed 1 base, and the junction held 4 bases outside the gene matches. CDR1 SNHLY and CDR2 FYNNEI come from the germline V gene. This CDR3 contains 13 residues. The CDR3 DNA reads TGTGCCATCGGGCGGGAGGGCACAGATACGCAGTATTTT. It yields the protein CAIGREGTDTQYF.

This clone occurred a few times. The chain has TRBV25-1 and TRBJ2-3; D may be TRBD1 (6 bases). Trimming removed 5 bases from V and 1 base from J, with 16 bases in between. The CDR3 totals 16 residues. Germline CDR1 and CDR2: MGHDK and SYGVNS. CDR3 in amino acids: CASSRGNRARTDTQYF. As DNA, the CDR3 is TGTGCCAGCAGTAGAGGGAACAGGGCGCGCACAGATACGCAGTATTTT.

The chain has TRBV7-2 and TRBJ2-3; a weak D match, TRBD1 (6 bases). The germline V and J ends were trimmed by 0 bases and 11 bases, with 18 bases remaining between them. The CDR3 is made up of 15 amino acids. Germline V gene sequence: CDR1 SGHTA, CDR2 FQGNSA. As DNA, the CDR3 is TGTGCCAGCAGCTTAGCGCTAACCACAGGGTTGTGGCAGTATTTT. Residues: CASSLALTTGLWQYF.

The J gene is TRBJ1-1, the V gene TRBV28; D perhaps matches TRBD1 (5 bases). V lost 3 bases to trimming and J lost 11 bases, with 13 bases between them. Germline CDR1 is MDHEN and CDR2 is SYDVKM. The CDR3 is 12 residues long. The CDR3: CASSLGLTRAFF. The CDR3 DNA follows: TGTGCCAGCAGTTTGGGGCTGACGCGGGCTTTCTTT.

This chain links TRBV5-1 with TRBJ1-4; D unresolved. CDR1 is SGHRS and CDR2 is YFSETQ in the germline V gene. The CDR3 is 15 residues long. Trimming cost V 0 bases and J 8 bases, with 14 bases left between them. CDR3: CASSLVDPETEKLFF. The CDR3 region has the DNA TGCGCCAGCAGCTTGGTCGATCCCGAAACAGAAAAACTGTTTTTT.

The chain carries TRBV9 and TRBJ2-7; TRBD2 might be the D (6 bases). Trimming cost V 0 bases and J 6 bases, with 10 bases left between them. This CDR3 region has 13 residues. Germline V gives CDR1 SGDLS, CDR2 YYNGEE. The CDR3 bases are TGTGCCAGCAGCGTAGGGGGGGATGGCGAGCAGTACTTC. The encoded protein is CASSVGGDGEQYF. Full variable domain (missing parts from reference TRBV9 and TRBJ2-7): DSGVTQTPKHLITATGQRVTLRCSPRSGDLSVYWYQQSLDQGLQFLIQYYNGEERAKGNILERFSAQQFPDLHSELNLSSLELGDSALYFCASSVGGDGEQYFGPGTRLTVT.

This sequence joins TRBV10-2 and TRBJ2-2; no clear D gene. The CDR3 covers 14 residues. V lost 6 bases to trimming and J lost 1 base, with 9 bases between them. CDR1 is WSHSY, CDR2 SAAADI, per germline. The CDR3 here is CASRRQKNTGELFF. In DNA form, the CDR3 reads TGCGCCAGCAGACGTCAGAAGAACACCGGGGAGCTGTTTTTT.